This T cell receptor (beta chain) was recovered during a study of cytomegalovirus exposure and HLA in healthy donors. PCR employed 60 Vbeta and 13 Jbeta primers. Sequencing used immunoSEQ multiplex PCR; TCRdb keeps in-frame clones, though not all of them. This sample has approximately 93,000 clones; over 60% occur once, and the top ten carry roughly 3.5%. Germline V lookup: CDR1 KGHSH, CDR2 LQKENI. V was trimmed by 2 bases and J by 4 bases, leaving 12 bases between them. This CDR3 spans 14 amino acids. The chain couples TRBV18 to TRBJ2-7, with D perhaps TRBD2 (6 bases). The sequenced sample consisted of PBMCs. The receptor comes from a male donor in good health and CMV-seropositive. The CDR3 DNA is TGTGCCAGCTCACCATCGGGGGACCTATACGAGCAGTACTTC. Translation gives CASSPSGDLYEQYF.